This T cell receptor beta chain was identified in a study of type 1 regulatory T cells listed by TCRdb under 2021. Turning to the overall study: The study characterized an in vitro protocol that generated a Tr1-enriched, alloantigen-specific CD4 T cell product named T-allo10. T-allo10 was being tested clinically in patients with hematological malignancies who were undergoing allogeneic hematopoietic stem cell transplantation. Beyond this particular receptor, the publication reports: Compared with non-Tr1 cells, Tr1 cells had a narrower TCR repertoire, and the study took this difference to reflect clonal expansion driven by alloantigen.

There are 14 amino acids in the CDR3, from cysteine to phenylalanine inclusive. Solely the CDR3 DNA is kept, with 42 bases framed from the first base. From the germline V gene, CDR1 is MDHEN and CDR2 is SYDVKM. Compared with germline, V lacks 6 bases and J lacks 4 bases; bases without a gene match: 5. Details on this clonotype: Its cognate antigen has yet to be identified. No per-base quality is available; no much larger clone lies one base away.

TCRdb shows the sequencer as Illumina MiSeq. Starting from the raw public reads, TCRdb applied fastp trimming at Q25, assembled clones with MiXCR and retained in-frame beta chains. Duplicate CDR3 protein sequences are folded into a single record with the most common DNA and genes. This sample lists about 59,000 distinct CDR3 sequences; 62% were detected once. 1.8% of the sample goes to the ten largest clones. The source material was cultured non-Tr1 T cells, either the whole culture or a sorted T cell fraction (not recorded which). Sample cell subset or site, as interpreted from the label and publication: non-Tr1 population from the T-allo10 product. The chain is assembled from TRBV28 and TRBJ2-2; 7 central bases correspond to TRBD1. The receptor was isolated from a human donor in good health. CDR3 loop: CASRRGHSTGELFF. The nucleotide sequence is TGTGCCAGCAGGAGGGGGCACTCCACCGGGGAGCTGTTTTTT.